This entry is about one T cell receptor (beta chain). Its antigen is unknown. It has no much larger one-base neighbor in the sample; base qualities were not kept. Receptor libraries were prepared by the immunoSEQ multiplex PCR assay. TCRdb provides this immuneACCESS table in a form limited to in-frame rearrangements. Some clones are lacking; in checked studies, under half of them reflect an unresolved V gene, and why the rest are absent is not known. The sample yields tens of thousands of clones; 88% were counted once. The ten largest clones take up 4.5% to 5.5% of the sample. The data stem from a study of chemoradiotherapy in HPV16-positive cancers (dated 2022 in TCRdb). Broadly, across the study: Using functional T-cell assays on cells from two HPV16-positive patients, the researchers defined candidate HPV-specific T-cell clones and common TCR motifs. Whether T-cell immunity against the HPV oncoproteins E6 and E7 changes during chemoradiotherapy and whether survival is affected by this immunity were examined in the study. The candidate HPV-specific TCRs and motifs were then tracked in TCR repertoires from 86 patients with HPV-related cancers.

Results and caveats for the whole study, not just this receptor: Only two HPV16-positive patients were used to derive the functional definition of HPV-specific T cells, and the survival association was reported for HPV16-positive patients. Expansion of candidate HPV-specific clones and E7-related TCR motifs was observed in the tumor microenvironment during treatment, whereas no such expansion was observed for non-HPV-specific T cells. In HPV16-positive patients, expansion of HPV-responsive T cells during chemoradiotherapy was found to be associated with improved recurrence-free survival.

According to the germline V gene (reference sequence), CDR1 reads MNHEY and CDR2 reads SMNVEV. Inclusive of the bounding cysteine and phenylalanine, the CDR3 is 15 residues long. Only the CDR3 region is kept as DNA, spanning 45 bases read in frame from base 1. Trimming accounts for 6 bases at V and 2 bases at J, while the number of junction bases matched to no gene is 7. Repertoires were sampled multiple times during chemoradiotherapy, which allowed clonal expansion in the tumor microenvironment to be followed. The V gene is TRBV27 and the J gene is TRBJ2-7, with TRBD1 identical over 10 junction bases. The input for sequencing was blood, taken from a patient who underwent chemoradiotherapy. The origin of this receptor is a human donor with HPV-associated anogenital cancer. The CDR3 has the sequence CASSWGQGSPYEQYF. The sequenced DNA: TGTGCCAGCAGCTGGGGACAGGGGAGCCCCTACGAGCAGTACTTC.